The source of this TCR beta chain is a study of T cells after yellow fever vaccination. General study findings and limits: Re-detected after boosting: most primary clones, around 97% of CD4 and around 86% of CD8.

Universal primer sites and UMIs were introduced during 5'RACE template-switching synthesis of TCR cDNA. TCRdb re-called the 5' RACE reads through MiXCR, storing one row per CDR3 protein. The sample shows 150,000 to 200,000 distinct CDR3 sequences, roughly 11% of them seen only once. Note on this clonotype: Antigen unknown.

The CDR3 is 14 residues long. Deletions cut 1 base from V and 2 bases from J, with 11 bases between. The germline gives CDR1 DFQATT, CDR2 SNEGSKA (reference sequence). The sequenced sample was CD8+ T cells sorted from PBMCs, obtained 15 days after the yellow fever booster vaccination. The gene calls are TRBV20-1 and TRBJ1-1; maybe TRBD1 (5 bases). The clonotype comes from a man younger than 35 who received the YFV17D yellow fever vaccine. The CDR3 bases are TGCAGTGCTAGAGCCCTTGACAGAAACACTGAAGCTTTCTTT. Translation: CSARALDRNTEAFF.